What follows describes a single T cell receptor (beta chain). Its antigen target is currently unknown. Base qualities were left out, and no much larger clone turns up one base away. Trimming leaves V shorter by 8 bases and J shorter by 6 bases, with the junction holding 13 bases beyond the gene matches. According to the germline V gene (reference sequence), CDR1 reads SEHNR and CDR2 reads FQNEAQ. Counted from cysteine to phenylalanine, this CDR3 has 15 amino acids. Only the CDR3 DNA is retained, 45 bases long and in frame from the first base. The data are from a study of OX40 agonist ivuxolimab in advanced cancers. With regard to the full study: Ivuxolimab was an agonistic, fully human IgG2 monoclonal antibody directed against OX40 (CD134), a costimulatory receptor. The dose-escalation cohort was 80% to 90% male with a mean age of approximately 60 years, ranging from roughly 23 to 80. The paper reports the monotherapy dose-escalation portion (N of about 47 patients) of the phase I ivuxolimab trial. Partial responses were achieved by three dose-escalation patients, of whom one had hepatocellular carcinoma and two had cutaneous melanoma. Intravenous ivuxolimab was administered to patients every 2 weeks at six dose levels: 0.01, 0.1, 0.3, 1.5, 3 and 10 mg/kg. Of the 52 patients in dose escalation, about 20 had hepatocellular carcinoma, some 15 had melanoma, 9 had renal cell carcinoma and 9 had head and neck cancer. Patients were allowed to have had prior anti-PD-1, anti-PD-L1 or anti-CTLA-4 therapy, and approximately 40% of the dose-escalation patients had been treated with checkpoint inhibitors. The point of sequencing TCRbeta in the periphery was to test whether ivuxolimab changed TCR sequence diversity and drove clonal T-cell expansion.

The trial excluded patients who had a history of autoimmune disease or were on systemic immunosuppression. In every dose cohort, peripheral blood was drawn for TCR sequencing at baseline, cycle 4 day 1, and cycle 7 day 1. Samples were obtained from an open-label, multicenter, first-in-human phase I dose-escalation trial of ivuxolimab. Adults with locally advanced or metastatic melanoma, renal cell carcinoma, hepatocellular carcinoma or head and neck squamous cell carcinoma were enrolled in the trial. Before TCR sequencing, CD4+ T cells and CD8+ T cells were sorted from peripheral blood as separate populations. Paper-wide results and their limitations: After ivuxolimab, expanded clones were on average more numerous among CD8+ T cells than among CD4+ T cells. At doses from 0.1 to 3.0 mg/kg, clonal expansion was seen in both CD4+ and CD8+ blood T cells between baseline and week 6. The antigen specificity of the clonally expanded peripheral T cells was not determined. Low levels of normalized T-cell clonal expansion were also seen in some nonresponding patients. Partial responders in the 0.1-3.0 mg/kg groups had among the lowest normalized peripheral clonal expansion, especially among CD8+ T cells.

To sequence the TCRbeta CDR3 region, genomic DNA was isolated from the sorted cells. The immunoSEQ Assay was used to sequence the TCRbeta CDR3 regions. In its TCRdb copy, this immuneACCESS table keeps in-frame sequences only and misses some clones. Where compared with another copy, unresolved V genes explain less than half of these, and the others have no known cause. This sample comprises approximately 15,000 clones, just over 70% of them detected only once. Jointly, the top ten make up just over 35% of the sample. Rearrangement joined TRBV7-9 to TRBJ2-3, and 8 junction bases match TRBD2. This clonotype originated in an adult with an advanced solid tumor such as melanoma, head and neck, liver or kidney cancer. The sample consisted of CD4+ or CD8+ T cells sorted from blood, taken in a trial of the OX40 agonist ivuxolimab. The nucleotides read TGTGCCAGCTCCCCCGGGGGGGTACTTAGGGATACGCAGTATTTT. Translation gives CASSPGGVLRDTQYF.